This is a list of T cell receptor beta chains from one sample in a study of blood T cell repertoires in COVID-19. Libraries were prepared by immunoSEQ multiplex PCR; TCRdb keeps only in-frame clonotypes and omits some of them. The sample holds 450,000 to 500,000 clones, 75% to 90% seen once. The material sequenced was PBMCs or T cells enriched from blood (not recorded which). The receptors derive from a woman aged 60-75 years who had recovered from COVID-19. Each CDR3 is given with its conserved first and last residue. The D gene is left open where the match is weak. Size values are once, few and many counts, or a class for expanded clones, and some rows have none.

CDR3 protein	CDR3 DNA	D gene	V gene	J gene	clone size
CASSGLADNTGELFF	TGTGCCAGTAGCGGACTAGCCGACAACACCGGGGAGCTGTTTTTT	TRBD2	TRBV19	TRBJ2-2	.
CASSYTVDLETQYF	TGTGCCAGCAGTTACACGGTCGACTTAGAGACCCAGTACTTC	.	TRBV6-5	TRBJ2-5	once
CASSLRNTGELFF	TGTGCCAGCAGTTTACGGAACACCGGGGAGCTGTTTTTT	.	TRBV27	TRBJ2-2	few
CASSQSRPRRGYTF	TGCGCCAGCAGCCAATCCCGCCCCAGGAGGGGCTACACCTTC	.	TRBV4-1	TRBJ1-2	.
CASSLRLAGADTQYF	TGTGCCAGCAGCTTGCGGCTAGCGGGGGCAGATACGCAGTATTTT	TRBD2	TRBV5-8	TRBJ2-3	.
CAGAGNLAGTYNEQFF	TGTGCCGGGGCAGGGAATCTAGCGGGGACCTACAATGAGCAGTTCTTC	TRBD2	TRBV5-6	TRBJ2-1	.
CASRTQGAGYGYTF	TGTGCCAGCAGGACCCAGGGGGCGGGTTATGGCTACACCTTC	TRBD1	TRBV5-4	TRBJ1-2	.
CASSETVPGDEQYF	TGCGCCAGCAGTGAAACGGTTCCGGGGGACGAGCAGTACTTC	.	TRBV10-1	TRBJ2-7	.
CASSQERGSGNEQFF	TGCGCCAGCAGCCAAGAGAGGGGGTCTGGGAATGAGCAGTTCTTC	.	TRBV4-1	TRBJ2-1	.
CASSESSYNSPLHF	TGTGCCAGCAGCGAGAGCTCCTATAATTCACCCCTCCACTTT	.	TRBV9	TRBJ1-6	.
CASSLDMNTEAFF	TGTGCCAGCAGCCTCGACATGAACACTGAAGCTTTCTTT	.	TRBV7-9	TRBJ1-1	.
CASSLEGRGGRDEQFF	TGCGCCAGCAGCTTGGAAGGTCGGGGGGGCCGCGATGAGCAGTTCTTC	TRBD2	TRBV5-1	TRBJ2-1	.
CASSLGQPNTEAFF	TGCGCCAGCAGCCTTGGACAGCCGAACACTGAAGCTTTCTTT	.	TRBV4-1	TRBJ1-1	once
CASSFSGTGFYEQYF	TGTGCCAGCAGCTTTTCCGGGACAGGGTTCTACGAGCAGTACTTC	TRBD1	TRBV11-2	TRBJ2-7	.
CASSQTGNNSPLHF	TGTGCCAGCAGCCAGACAGGGAATAATTCACCCCTCCACTTT	TRBD1	TRBV3-1/TRBV3-2	TRBJ1-6	.
CAREAGQGASNYNSPLHF	TGTGCCAGGGAAGCGGGACAGGGGGCGTCGAACTATAATTCACCCCTCCACTTT	TRBD1	TRBV2	TRBJ1-6	once
CASSGQGNSPLHF	TGTGCCAGCAGCGGACAGGGGAATTCACCCCTCCACTTT	TRBD1	TRBV12-3/TRBV12-4	TRBJ1-6	.
CASSRLSGGQETQYF	TGTGCCAGCAGCCGACTTAGCGGGGGACAAGAGACCCAGTACTTC	TRBD2	TRBV6-5	TRBJ2-5	.
CARGKGLGGTEAFF	TGTGCCAGGGGTAAGGGATTGGGAGGCACTGAAGCTTTCTTT	.	TRBV2	TRBJ1-1	.
CASSFRGLGETQYF	TGCGCCAGCAGCTTCAGGGGGCTTGGGGAGACCCAGTACTTC	TRBD1	TRBV5-1	TRBJ2-5	once
CASSQEVMDRVIEQFF	TGTGCCAGCAGCCAAGAAGTTATGGACAGGGTCATTGAGCAGTTCTTC	TRBD1	TRBV3-1/TRBV3-2	TRBJ2-1	.
CARPFTGADEKLFF	TGTGCCAGACCCTTCACAGGGGCCGACGAAAAACTGTTTTTT	TRBD1	TRBV5-7	TRBJ1-4	.
CASSPTRQHEKLFF	TGTGCCAGCAGCCCAACCAGGCAGCATGAAAAACTGTTTTTT	.	TRBV7-8	TRBJ1-4	.
CASSLSGVPGDTQYF	TGTGCCAGCAGTCTTAGCGGGGTCCCAGGGGATACGCAGTATTTT	TRBD2	TRBV6-2/TRBV6-3	TRBJ2-3	.
CASSPSGWDQPQHF	TGTGCCAGCAGCCCCTCAGGTTGGGATCAGCCCCAGCATTTT	.	TRBV14	TRBJ1-5	.
CASSLAGPLKTEAFF	TGTGCCAGCAGCTTAGCTGGGCCCCTAAAAACTGAAGCTTTCTTT	.	TRBV11-3	TRBJ1-1	.
CASSESSNQPQHF	TGCGCCAGCAGTGAGTCGTCAAATCAGCCCCAGCATTTT	.	TRBV10-2	TRBJ1-5	.
CSAGRGGSTDTQYF	TGCAGCGCCGGTCGGGGGGGTAGCACAGATACGCAGTATTTT	TRBD2	TRBV29-1	TRBJ2-3	.
CASSLATDTQYF	TGCGCCAGCAGCTTGGCGACAGATACGCAGTATTTT	.	TRBV5-1	TRBJ2-3	.
CASRLAFPGGPGNEQFF	TGTGCAAGTCGCTTAGCGTTTCCCGGGGGGCCCGGGAATGAGCAGTTCTTC	.	TRBV12-2	TRBJ2-1	.
CASSYSLSDGYTF	TGTGCCAGCAGTTACTCGTTATCGGATGGCTACACCTTC	.	TRBV6-6	TRBJ1-2	.
CASSTTGGSFTGELFF	TGTGCCAGTAGTACCACAGGGGGCTCGTTCACCGGGGAGCTGTTTTTT	TRBD1	TRBV19	TRBJ2-2	.
CASSSRDRAVEAFF	TGTGCCAGCAGCAGCCGGGACAGGGCGGTTGAAGCTTTCTTT	TRBD1	TRBV6-5	TRBJ1-1	.